These 28 T cell receptor beta chains came from one sample sequenced in a study of cytomegalovirus exposure and HLA in healthy donors. Vbeta (60) and Jbeta (13) primers were used in the PCR. Produced via immunoSEQ multiplex PCR; TCRdb's table is partial and in-frame only. The sample records fewer than 150,000 clones, under 90% being singletons. Sequenced: PBMCs. These receptors originate from a woman younger than 30 in good health and CMV-seronegative.

This clone was counted only a few times. The genes are TRBV2 and TRBJ2-1; D is undetermined. Germline V gene data show CDR1 as SNHLY and CDR2 as FYNNEI. Trimming removed 6 bases from V and 7 bases from J, with 13 bases in between. The CDR3 totals 13 residues. This chain's CDR3 is CASSAELRNEQFF. CDR3 nucleotide sequence: TGTGCCAGCAGCGCCGAACTCCGGAATGAGCAGTTCTTC. The full variable domain, rest sourced from reference TRBV2 and TRBJ2-1, is EPEVTQTPSHQVTQMGQEVILRCVPISNHLYFYWYRQILGQKVEFLVSFYNNEISEKSEIFDDQFSVERPDGSNFTLKIRSTKLEDSAMYFCASSAELRNEQFFGPGTRLTVL.

In nucleotides, the CDR3 is TGTGCCAGCAGTGACAAGGACAATATTAACGCTTTCTTT. Encoded protein: CASSDKDNINAFF. This sequence joins TRBV2 and TRBJ1-1; tentatively, D is TRBD1 (5 bases). V shed 3 bases and J shed 11 bases, with 16 bases lying between them. There are 13 residues in the CDR3. Germline lookup yields CDR1 SNHLY and CDR2 FYNNEI.

The chain uses TRBV18 and TRBJ1-1; 7 nucleotides align to TRBD1. In germline, CDR1 is KGHSH, CDR2 LQKENI. The CDR3 consists of 15 residues. Trimming at V came to 6 bases and at J to 0 bases, leaving 7 bases not matched to a gene. CDR3 bases: TGTGCCAGCTCGCGGGGACAGACACTGAACACTGAAGCTTTCTTT. Its protein is CASSRGQTLNTEAFF.

In this sample, this clone turned up a few times. The chain joins TRBV29-1 to TRBJ1-1, with D tentatively TRBD1 (5 bases). Trimming removed 6 bases from V and 4 bases from J, with 15 bases in between. CDR1 and CDR2 from the germline V gene are SQVTM and ANQGSEA. The CDR3 spans 13 residues. The DNA of the CDR3 is TGCAGCGTGAGCCCGGGGGAAGGCACTGAAGCTTTCTTT. It codes for CSVSPGEGTEAFF.

The genes are TRBV5-6 and TRBJ2-5, with 11 bases fitting TRBD1. CDR1 SGHDT and CDR2 YYEEEE come from the germline V gene. J lost 5 bases, V lost 4 bases, and 7 bases had no gene match. There are 15 residues in the CDR3. CDR3 nucleotides: TGTGCCAGCAGCCTTGGACAGGGGGCTTGGGAGACCCAGTACTTC. The encoded protein is CASSLGQGAWETQYF.

V is TRBV5-1 and J is TRBJ1-2; TRBD1 agrees at 9 bases. V was clipped by 0 bases and J by 8 bases; unmatched bases: 11. This CDR3 has 16 amino acids. Germline V gene data show CDR1 as SGHRS and CDR2 as YFSETQ. CDR3 sequence (DNA): TGCGCCAGCAGCTTGGGGGACCGGGACAGGGCTGACGGCTACACCTTC. It codes for CASSLGDRDRADGYTF. The complete variable domain, with remaining parts taken from reference TRBV5-1 and TRBJ1-2, reads KAGVTQTPRYLIKTRGQQVTLSCSPISGHRSVSWYQQTPGQGLQFLFEYFSETQRNKGNFPGRFSGRQFSNSRSEMNVSTLELGDSALYLCASSLGDRDRADGYTFGSGTRLTVV.

CDR3 protein: CASRNQGVWGYTF. The CDR3 coding sequence is TGTGCCAGCAGGAATCAGGGGGTATGGGGCTACACCTTC. The chain combines TRBV2 with TRBJ1-2, with 7 bases matching TRBD1. This CDR3 spans 13 amino acids. V shed 6 bases, J shed 8 bases, and the junction held 9 bases outside the gene matches. Germline CDR1 and CDR2: SNHLY and FYNNEI.

The V gene is TRBV6-5, the J gene TRBJ2-5; 8 bases map to TRBD2. The CDR3 is made up of 16 amino acids. Germline lookup yields CDR1 MNHEY and CDR2 SVGAGI. V lost 4 bases, J lost 5 bases, and 12 bases stayed unmatched. CDR3 sequence (DNA): TGTGCCAGCAGTTTGGGGGGCGGGGGGCATGGGGAGACCCAGTACTTC. Translated, it gives CASSLGGGGHGETQYF.

J is TRBJ1-2 and V is TRBV5-1; 9 bases match TRBD1. The CDR3 runs to 16 residues. Germline values: CDR1 SGHRS, CDR2 YFSETQ. The trim removed 5 bases at V and 2 bases at J, leaving 10 bases unmatched. The CDR3 DNA is TGCGCCAGCAGTTTTACTACAGGGGGCGGGAACTATGGCTACACCTTC. Translating it yields CASSFTTGGGNYGYTF.

The chain has TRBV6-1 and TRBJ2-7; a weak D match, TRBD2 (6 bases). CDR1 is MNHNS, CDR2 SASEGT, per germline. V was cut by 3 bases and J by 4 bases, with 13 bases left in between. The length of the CDR3 is 14 residues. The CDR3 protein is CASSEYGSNYEQYF. The CDR3, as DNA: TGTGCCAGCAGTGAGTACGGGAGTAATTACGAGCAGTACTTC.

J is TRBJ2-7 and V is TRBV27; D gene ambiguous. Germline V gene lookup returns CDR1 MNHEY and CDR2 SMNVEV (reference sequence). The CDR3 length is 13 residues. V lost 8 bases, J lost 5 bases, and 16 bases lay in between. CDR3 DNA: TGTGCCAGCGCTGTCTCCCAGGCCAACGAGCAGTACTTC. Residues: CASAVSQANEQYF.

The V gene is TRBV28, the J gene TRBJ1-2; no firm D call. The CDR3 spans 15 residues. V was pared by 3 bases and J by 4 bases, with 15 bases between. The germline gives CDR1 MDHEN, CDR2 SYDVKM. The CDR3 reads CASSLLGQFLYGYTF. As DNA, the CDR3 is TGTGCCAGCAGTTTGCTTGGCCAGTTTCTCTATGGCTACACCTTC.

The V call is TRBV5-1, the J call TRBJ1-1; D not certain. The germline V and J ends were trimmed by 5 bases and 0 bases, with 11 bases remaining between them. The CDR3 totals 14 residues. Germline CDR1 reads SGHRS; CDR2 reads YFSETQ. DNA of the CDR3: TGCGCCAGCAGTTCTGAGGGAGTGAACACTGAAGCTTTCTTT. Translating gives CASSSEGVNTEAFF.

This clone has a handful of counts. The rearrangement joins TRBV28 to TRBJ1-6, with 9 bases matching TRBD1. In germline, CDR1 is MDHEN, CDR2 SYDVKM. The CDR3 loop spans 13 amino acids. Trimming took 11 bases from V and 6 from J; bases not matched to a gene: 5. CDR3 DNA: TGTGCCGCACACAGGGGGCTTAATTCACCCCTCCACTTT. Its translation is CAAHRGLNSPLHF.

This clone has just one count. The chain uses TRBV2 and TRBJ1-2; D uncertain. Germline CDR1 and CDR2: SNHLY and FYNNEI. V lost 8 bases to trimming and J lost 1 base, with 23 bases between them. The CDR3 runs to 17 residues. This CDR3 reads CASRGNAGRISNYGYTF. The CDR3 DNA is TGTGCCAGCCGTGGGAACGCGGGCCGGATAAGTAACTATGGCTACACCTTC.

The J gene is TRBJ1-2, the V gene TRBV5-4; no clear D. Germline V gene sequence: CDR1 SGHNT, CDR2 YYREEE (reference sequence). The CDR3 extends over 13 amino acids. Trimming pared 1 base from V and 8 bases from J, leaving 12 bases between. CDR3 in amino acids: CASSLKGGEGYTF. DNA of the CDR3: TGTGCCAGCAGCTTGAAGGGAGGAGAAGGCTACACCTTC.

Here the CDR3 reads CASSQVSGQGILGGEKLFF. The CDR3 nucleotides are TGTGCCAGCAGCCAAGTTAGCGGACAGGGGATATTGGGTGGTGAAAAACTGTTTTTT. The chain uses TRBV4-2 and TRBJ1-4, with 9 bases lining up with TRBD1. The CDR3 loop spans 19 amino acids. V trimming: 1 base; J trimming: 7 bases; junction bases outside the gene matches: 16. In germline, CDR1 is LGHNA, CDR2 YNFKEQ.

The chain employs TRBV28 and TRBJ2-2, with 8 positions matching TRBD1. The ends lost 4 bases at V and 2 bases at J; junction bases unmatched: 6. The CDR3 totals 16 residues. Per germline, CDR1 MDHEN and CDR2 SYDVKM. CDR3 in DNA: TGTGCCAGCAGTTCCCCCGGGACAGGAAACACCGGGGAGCTGTTTTTT. The encoded protein is CASSSPGTGNTGELFF.

The chain is built from TRBV9 and TRBJ1-1, with 7 nucleotides matching TRBD1. This CDR3 spans 15 amino acids. V gave up 2 bases and J gave up 1 base; unmatched junction bases: 5. Germline values: CDR1 SGDLS, CDR2 YYNGEE. In DNA, the CDR3 is TGTGCCAGCAGCGTGCGACAGGGCAAGAACACTGAAGCTTTCTTT. This gives the protein CASSVRQGKNTEAFF. Using reference TRBV9 and TRBJ1-1 for the parts outside the CDR3, the full variable domain is DSGVTQTPKHLITATGQRVTLRCSPRSGDLSVYWYQQSLDQGLQFLIQYYNGEERAKGNILERFSAQQFPDLHSELNLSSLELGDSALYFCASSVRQGKNTEAFFGQGTRLTVV.

The rearrangement links TRBV5-1 to TRBJ1-5; D is undetermined. Germline V gene lookup returns CDR1 SGHRS and CDR2 YFSETQ. The length of the CDR3 is 15 residues. Trimming left V 1 base short and J 7 bases short, with 15 bases between. The CDR3 region has the DNA TGCGCCAGCAGCTTGAAGCCGGGAGATGGGCAGCCCCAGCATTTT. The encoded protein is CASSLKPGDGQPQHF.

J is TRBJ1-5 and V is TRBV5-6; D remains ambiguous. The CDR3 loop spans 13 amino acids. Germline V gene sequence: CDR1 SGHDT, CDR2 YYEEEE. Between the trimmed V and J ends, which lost 1 base and 4 bases, there was a span of 6 bases. The CDR3 loop is CASSLSENQPQHF. The DNA of the CDR3 is TGTGCCAGCAGCTTGTCAGAAAATCAGCCCCAGCATTTT.

The chain recombines TRBV11-2 with TRBJ1-1; 8 bases map to TRBD1. This CDR3 is built from 14 residues. V shed 5 bases and J 5 bases; nucleotides not matched to a gene: 7. Germline lookup yields CDR1 SGHAT and CDR2 FQNNGV. The CDR3 DNA sequence: TGTGCCAGCAGCCCTCAGGGGGCGCGAACTGAAGCTTTCTTT. Its translation: CASSPQGARTEAFF.

The gene calls are TRBV2 and TRBJ2-7; 9 bases are a match to TRBD1. This CDR3 comprises 14 residues. Germline loops: CDR1 SNHLY, CDR2 FYNNEI. The trim removed 5 bases at V and 6 bases at J, leaving 8 bases unmatched. The CDR3 coding sequence is TGTGCCAGCAGTCCTACAGGGGGCCGCGGCGAGCAGTACTTC. It codes for CASSPTGGRGEQYF.

The rearrangement uses TRBV10-3 and TRBJ1-2; 7 bases agree with TRBD1. The CDR3 loop spans 13 amino acids. Germline CDR1 and CDR2: ENHRY and SYGVKD. V was clipped by 3 bases and J by 8 bases; unmatched bases: 6. The CDR3 sequence: CAISEQGISGYTF. CDR3 in DNA: TGTGCCATCAGTGAACAGGGGATAAGCGGCTACACCTTC.

CDR3 nucleotides: TGTGCCAGCAGGCCTACAGGGGCGGTAGGCTACACCTTC. This sequence encodes CASRPTGAVGYTF. The chain employs TRBV6-5 and TRBJ1-2, with 7 bases lining up with TRBD1. The ends lost 6 bases at V and 8 bases at J; junction bases unmatched: 9. The CDR3 contains 13 residues. Per germline, CDR1 MNHEY and CDR2 SVGAGI.

This clone was found a few times. The V gene is TRBV6-1, the J gene TRBJ2-3; no definite D call. V was pared by 2 bases and J by 1 base, with 10 bases between. This CDR3 is built from 15 residues. CDR1 is MNHNS, CDR2 SASEGT, per germline. The CDR3 DNA follows: TGTGCCAGCAGTGAAAGGTTCCGGGGCACAGATACGCAGTATTTT. This sequence encodes CASSERFRGTDTQYF.

J is TRBJ1-5 and V is TRBV27; D might be TRBD1 (5 bases). In germline, CDR1 is MNHEY, CDR2 SMNVEV (reference sequence). The CDR3 runs 15 residues. The V end was cut by 5 bases, the J end by 5 bases, with 16 bases between. CDR3 DNA sequence: TGTGCCAGCAGTCCCTTTGGGGGGGGGTATCAGCCCCAGCATTTT. Amino acid sequence: CASSPFGGGYQPQHF.

The chain employs TRBV5-6 and TRBJ2-2, with 12 bases fitting TRBD2. The germline V gene encodes CDR1 SGHDT and CDR2 YYEEEE. The J segment lost 5 bases and the V segment lost 2 bases, leaving 4 bases of the junction unmatched. This CDR3 has 16 amino acids. The CDR3, as DNA: TGTGCCAGCAGCTTACCTAGCGGGAGGGGGACCGGGGAGCTGTTTTTT. Protein sequence: CASSLPSGRGTGELFF.